This T cell receptor (beta chain) was sequenced in a study of vaccination effects on CD4 cells after COVID-19. Study-wide results and limits: The authors studied few convalescent patients and collected no early post-infection timepoints.

Profiling relied on immunoSEQ multiplex PCR, and the TCRdb table lists in-frame clones only, not all of them. The sample contains about 33,000 clones, 72% of which appear only once. Viral peptide pools were used in the ViraFEST assay to expand antigen-specific CD4+ T cells, and sequencing came afterward. Having been cultured for roughly 9 days, the cells underwent CD4+ T cell isolation. Each participant was given two doses of one vaccine (BNT162b2 or mRNA-1273). A few million PBMC were placed in each well, which was supplemented with roughly 9.1 IU/ml IL-2 and about 10 ug/ml peptides. A half-medium replacement with IL-2 medium was carried out on days 3 and 7. To note about this clone: Its antigen is not identified.

Trimming pared 0 bases from V and 0 bases from J, leaving 14 bases between. Germline V gives CDR1 MGHRA, CDR2 YSYEKL. The CDR3 runs 17 residues. The chain joins TRBV4-1 to TRBJ1-1; the D gene is possibly TRBD1 (5 bases). The sequence derives from a human donor who received a COVID-19 vaccine. The sequenced sample was CD4+ T cells from PBMCs cultured with HCoV-229E spike peptides, obtained after COVID-19 vaccination. The CDR3 nucleotides read TGCGCCAGCAGCCAAGAACGGACAACGAGCGTGAACACTGAAGCTTTCTTT. Amino acids: CASSQERTTSVNTEAFF.